The clone carrying this T cell receptor (beta chain) was counted ten times or more. Its antigen is as yet unknown. Each cDNA held unique molecular identifiers, and template switching gave it a universal primer site. TCRdb re-called the 5' RACE reads through MiXCR, storing one row per CDR3 protein. The table lists about 240,000 distinct CDR3 sequences, about 11% of them singletons. CDR1 and CDR2 (germline): SGHRS, YFSETQ. The CDR3 spans 14 residues. V shed 1 base and J shed 2 bases, with 7 bases lying between them. The data originate from a study of identical twins. Study-level results: The models systematically underestimated how much out-of-frame TCR alpha was shared in monozygotic twins.

This TCR derives from a man aged 50 to 60 in good health. This rearrangement joins TRBV5-1 to TRBJ2-1, with D possibly TRBD1 on 5 matching bases. Sequenced input: memory T cells sorted from blood. CDR3 residues: CASSLQGPYNEQFF. In DNA form, the CDR3 reads TGCGCCAGCAGCTTGCAGGGTCCCTACAATGAGCAGTTCTTC.